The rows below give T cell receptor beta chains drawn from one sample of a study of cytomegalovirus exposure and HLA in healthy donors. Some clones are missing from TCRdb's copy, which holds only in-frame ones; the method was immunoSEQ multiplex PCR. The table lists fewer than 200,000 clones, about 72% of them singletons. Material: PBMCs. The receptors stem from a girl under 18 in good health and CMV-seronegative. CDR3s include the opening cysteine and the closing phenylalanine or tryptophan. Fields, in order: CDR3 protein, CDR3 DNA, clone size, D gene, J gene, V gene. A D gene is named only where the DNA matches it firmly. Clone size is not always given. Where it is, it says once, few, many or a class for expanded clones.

CASSLRQGLYGYTF TGTGCCAGCAGTCTTCGACAGGGCTTATATGGCTACACCTTC NA TRBD1 TRBJ1-2 TRBV6-1
CASSLVRAGNYGYTF TGCGCCAGCAGCTTGGTCCGGGCAGGGAACTATGGCTACACCTTC NA NA TRBJ1-2 TRBV5-1
CASSSGSYGYTF TGTGCCAGCAGCTCAGGGTCATATGGCTACACCTTC once NA TRBJ1-2 TRBV5-6
CASSLNTGEKLFF TGTGCCAGTAGTCTCAACACAGGGGAAAAACTGTTTTTT NA NA TRBJ1-4 TRBV19
CASSFGGTDNSPLHF TGTGCCAGCAGCTTCGGGGGGACCGATAATTCACCCCTCCACTTT NA NA TRBJ1-6 TRBV5-6
CASSDRDRAPGGYTF TGTGCCAGCAGTGACCGGGACAGGGCTCCGGGGGGCTACACCTTC NA TRBD1 TRBJ1-2 TRBV2
CASSFRQASRGHLGNTIYF TGTGCCAGCAGCTTTCGCCAAGCGTCGCGCGGACATCTGGGAAACACCATATATTTT NA NA TRBJ1-3 TRBV5-6
CASSPLESYNEQFF TGTGCCAGCAGCCCATTGGAGTCCTACAATGAGCAGTTCTTC NA NA TRBJ2-1 TRBV9
CASSPPVGTGASPLHF TGTGCCAGCTCACCACCGGTGGGGACAGGGGCTTCACCCCTCCACTTT NA TRBD1 TRBJ1-6 TRBV18
CASSLNGGLQEAQYF TGCGCCAGCAGCTTAAACGGGGGGCTCCAAGAGGCCCAGTACTTC NA NA TRBJ2-5 TRBV5-1
CASSLGGETYYNEQFF TGTGCCAGCAGCTTAGGGGGCGAGACCTACTACAATGAGCAGTTCTTC once NA TRBJ2-1 TRBV7-9
CASSREETQYF TGTGCCAGCAGTCGGGAAGAGACCCAGTACTTC NA NA TRBJ2-5 TRBV6-1
CASSLTGDILSPLHF TGTGCCAGCAGCCTTACTGGGGACATACTTTCACCCCTCCACTTT NA NA TRBJ1-6 TRBV9
CASGPTGTANTEAFF TGTGCTAGTGGTCCCACCGGGACAGCGAACACTGAAGCTTTCTTT NA TRBD1 TRBJ1-1 TRBV12-5
CASSTLEQETQYF TGTGCCAGTAGTACGCTAGAGCAAGAGACCCAGTACTTC few NA TRBJ2-5 TRBV19
CASSLAGREQYF TGTGCCAGCAGCTTAGCAGGGCGCGAGCAGTACTTC NA NA TRBJ2-7 TRBV7-3